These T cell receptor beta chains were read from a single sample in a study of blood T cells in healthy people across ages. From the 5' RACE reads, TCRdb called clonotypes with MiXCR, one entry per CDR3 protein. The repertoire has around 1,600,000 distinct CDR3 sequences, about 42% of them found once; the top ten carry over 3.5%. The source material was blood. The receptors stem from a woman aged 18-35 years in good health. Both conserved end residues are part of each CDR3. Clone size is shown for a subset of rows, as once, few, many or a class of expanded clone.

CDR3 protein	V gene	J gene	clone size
CASSPRRLMNTEAFF	TRBV12-3/TRBV12-4	TRBJ1-1	few
CAWRHNEQFF	TRBV30	TRBJ2-1	few
CASSLLGTGILYGYTF	TRBV27	TRBJ1-2	.
CSARATSGDLYNEQYF	TRBV20-1	TRBJ2-4	.
CASSSVPGQLNEQFF	TRBV7-2	TRBJ2-1	.
CSASISFDYGYTF	TRBV20-1	TRBJ1-2	few
CASSQEVKLGHNYGYTF	TRBV4-3	TRBJ1-2	.
CAWSRAGFTDTQYF	TRBV30	TRBJ2-3	few
CATSRDQPRGREQFF	TRBV15	TRBJ2-1	few
CASLPFLGTGASYGYTF	TRBV27	TRBJ1-2	.
CATSDLGGYTF	TRBV24-1	TRBJ1-2	.
CASSQEGLAADTQYF	TRBV4-2	TRBJ2-3	.
CSLGTSGRGYNEQFF	TRBV20-1	TRBJ2-1	.
CASSQDAAERAYNEQFF	TRBV4-3	TRBJ2-1	few
CASAAGQATYEQYF	TRBV27	TRBJ2-7	few
CASSQESGTSSYEQYF	TRBV4-3	TRBJ2-7	few
CASSLLSLDYGYTF	TRBV13	TRBJ1-2	.
CSALAGGLDTQYF	TRBV29-1	TRBJ2-3	.
CASRPLLFSSYNEQFF	TRBV6-5	TRBJ2-1	few
CATSTGGAHQPQHF	TRBV24-1	TRBJ1-5	.
CASSVVEGSYGYTF	TRBV9	TRBJ1-2	few
CASILIQTSGEQFF	TRBV5-1	TRBJ2-1	.
CVTSRTGYQETQYF	TRBV15	TRBJ2-5	once
CASSLAGRGYNEQFF	TRBV11-1	TRBJ2-1	.
CASSQVQISGNSPLHF	TRBV4-1	TRBJ1-6	.
CASSEILYNEQYF	TRBV25-1	.	.
CASSTGIQGYGYTF	TRBV28	TRBJ1-2	few
CASSLEKGNYGYTF	TRBV7-2	TRBJ1-2	few
CATFGVDYNEQYF	TRBV6-5	TRBJ2-4	.
CASSLAMTLDPNYGYTF	TRBV7-9	TRBJ1-2	.
CASSLLDNLYEQYF	TRBV27	TRBJ2-7	.
CSVNGVAGSQETQYF	TRBV20-1	TRBJ2-5	.
CASSPTGLTYNEQYF	TRBV7-2	TRBJ2-7	.
CASSASLAVSYNEQFF	TRBV9	TRBJ2-1	.
CASSPPGPGLAEFMFF	TRBV7-6	TRBJ2-1	.
CASSSGLAQPSSQYF	TRBV12-3/TRBV12-4	TRBJ2-5	.
CASSKAVGEVIEQYF	TRBV21-1	TRBJ2-7	.
CASSLRRGAVDTQYF	TRBV12-3/TRBV12-4	TRBJ2-3	.
CASSLAASTITDTQYF	TRBV7-6	TRBJ2-3	few